This TCR beta chain was sequenced for a study of blood T cell repertoires in COVID-19. On the study more broadly: Researchers got acute and convalescent COVID-19 samples from the United States, Italy and Spain. The cDNA or gDNA used as material had been derived from T cells, B-cell-depleted T cells, or PBMCs.

With V trimmed by 4 bases and J by 6 bases, 6 bases remained unmatched. The CDR3 spans 15 residues. CDR1 and CDR2 (germline): SGHVS, FNYEAQ. In the authors' workflow: Nucleated cell number was recorded as an estimate derived from reference gene primer amplification. Sequencing used immunoSEQ multiplex PCR; TCRdb keeps in-frame clones, though not all of them. The D gene and trimming were derived from the DNA, and the V and J assignments and clone size from that table. The data hold 150,000 to 200,000 clones, with around 87% observed a single time. Sequencing used peripheral blood. V is TRBV7-6 and J is TRBJ2-2; 9 positions agree with TRBD1. The clonotype was recovered from a woman aged 30 to 39 with active or convalescent COVID-19. Here the CDR3 DNA reads TGTGCCAGCAGCTCCGGGACAGGGCTGGCCGGGGAGCTGTTTTTT. Translating gives CASSSGTGLAGELFF. Looking up the rest from reference TRBV7-6 and TRBJ2-2 gives the full variable domain: GAGVSQSPRYKVTKRGQDVALRCDPISGHVSLYWYRQALGQGPEFLTYFNYEAQQDKSGLPNDRFSAERPEGSISTLTIQRTEQRDSAMYRCASSSGTGLAGELFFGEGSRLTVL.